Following are 10 T cell receptor beta chains from one sample sequenced in a study of response to subunit inactivated influenza vaccine. TCRdb re-analysed the RT-PCR reads in MiXCR, keeping a single row per CDR3 protein. Here the sample spans 300,000 to 350,000 distinct CDR3 sequences, about 20% being singletons. Sequencing used PBMCs from blood, obtained less than 22 months after vaccination. The receptors shown here come from a man aged 45 to 70 who received an inactivated influenza vaccine.

This rearrangement joins TRBV6-2 or TRBV6-3 to TRBJ1-4; no firm D call. The length of the CDR3 is 12 residues. Trimming took 6 bases from V and 5 from J, leaving 7 bases between them. Germline V lookup: CDR1 MNHEY, CDR2 SVGEGT. CDR3 nucleotides: TGTGCCAGCAGATCCGAGAATGAAAAACTGTTTTTT. Translating gives CASRSENEKLFF.

This clonotype was recorded at least ten times. The V gene is TRBV20-1, the J gene TRBJ1-1; D gene ambiguous. V lost 5 bases to trimming and J lost 5 bases, with 12 bases between them. Germline V gene lookup returns CDR1 DFQATT and CDR2 SNEGSKA (reference sequence). CDR3 size: 12 residues. CDR3 loop: CSAADRGTEAFF. CDR3 DNA: TGCAGTGCTGCTGACCGAGGGACTGAAGCTTTCTTT.

This clonotype was picked up a small number of times. The chain has TRBV5-1 and TRBJ2-1; D not certain. From germline, CDR1 is SGHRS and CDR2 YFSETQ. This CDR3 region has 14 residues. The V end was cut by 2 bases, the J end by 6 bases, with 12 bases between. The CDR3 bases are TGCGCCAGCAGCTTAAGCGTTAGGGTCAATGAGCAGTTCTTC. This translates into CASSLSVRVNEQFF.

The V and J genes are TRBV2 and TRBJ1-2; perhaps TRBD1 as D (5 bases). V was pared by 6 bases and J by 7 bases, with 15 bases between. The CDR3 is 13 residues long. Germline CDR1 reads SNHLY; CDR2 reads FYNNEI. DNA for the CDR3: TGTGCCAGCAGAGACAGCCTAGCGGGTGGCTACACCTTC. Translated: CASRDSLAGGYTF.

The sample holds a few counts of this clonotype. The chain carries TRBV18 and TRBJ1-1; TRBD1 might be the D (6 bases). Trimming took off 3 bases at V and 1 base at J, with 9 bases between the two ends. Germline V lookup: CDR1 KGHSH, CDR2 LQKENI. The CDR3 has 14 amino acids. The CDR3 reads CASSPSQGNTEAFF. The CDR3 DNA sequence: TGTGCCAGCTCACCCTCACAGGGGAACACTGAAGCTTTCTTT.

V and J are TRBV6-1 and TRBJ1-1; weak D call: TRBD1 (6 bases). The CDR3 has 17 amino acids. Trimming shortened V by 1 base and J by 0 bases, and 15 bases separated the two germline ends. Germline lookup yields CDR1 MNHNS and CDR2 SASEGT. Here the CDR3 DNA reads TGTGCCAGCAGTGAAGTTGTGGGGGGCACACTGAACACTGAAGCTTTCTTT. Amino acids: CASSEVVGGTLNTEAFF.

This clonotype appeared a few times. J is TRBJ1-5 and V is TRBV20-1; the match to TRBD1 covers 7 bases. CDR3 length: 14 residues. V lost 5 bases, J lost 1 base, and 5 bases stayed unmatched. Looked up from germline, CDR1 is DFQATT and CDR2 is SNEGSKA (reference sequence). CDR3 region: CSARTGASNQPQHF. CDR3 DNA: TGCAGTGCTCGGACAGGAGCAAGCAATCAGCCCCAGCATTTT.

This clonotype was picked up many times. The V and J genes are TRBV7-2 and TRBJ1-6, with TRBD1 as a possible D gene (6 bases). The CDR3 length is 16 residues. The germline gives CDR1 SGHTA, CDR2 FQGNSA. The germline V and J ends were trimmed by 0 bases and 10 bases, with 16 bases remaining between them. CDR3 nucleotide sequence: TGTGCCAGCAGCTTAGCTCAGGGCATTACAGGGTCACCCCTCCACTTT. This sequence encodes CASSLAQGITGSPLHF. The whole variable domain, filled in from reference TRBV7-2 and TRBJ1-6, reads GAGVSQSPSNKVTEKGKDVELRCDPISGHTALYWYRQSLGQGLEFLIYFQGNSAPDKSGLPSDRFSAERTGGSVSTLTIQRTQQEDSAVYLCASSLAQGITGSPLHFGNGTRLTVT.

The rearrangement joins TRBV12-3 or TRBV12-4 to TRBJ2-7, with TRBD1 matching 7 bases. The CDR3 contains 14 residues. With 5 bases clipped from V and 2 bases from J, the junction kept 6 bases outside the gene matches. CDR3 residues: CASSPQGTAYEQYF. CDR3 in DNA: TGTGCCAGCAGTCCCCAGGGGACAGCCTACGAGCAGTACTTC.

This clonotype has a handful of counts. This sequence joins TRBV4-1 and TRBJ1-1; no clear D gene. The CDR3 length is 13 residues. V was pared by 0 bases and J by 10 bases, with 12 bases between. Germline V gene sequence: CDR1 MGHRA, CDR2 YSYEKL. The CDR3 sequence: CASSQESWVGAFF. The DNA for the CDR3 is TGCGCCAGCAGCCAAGAGTCCTGGGTGGGAGCTTTCTTT.